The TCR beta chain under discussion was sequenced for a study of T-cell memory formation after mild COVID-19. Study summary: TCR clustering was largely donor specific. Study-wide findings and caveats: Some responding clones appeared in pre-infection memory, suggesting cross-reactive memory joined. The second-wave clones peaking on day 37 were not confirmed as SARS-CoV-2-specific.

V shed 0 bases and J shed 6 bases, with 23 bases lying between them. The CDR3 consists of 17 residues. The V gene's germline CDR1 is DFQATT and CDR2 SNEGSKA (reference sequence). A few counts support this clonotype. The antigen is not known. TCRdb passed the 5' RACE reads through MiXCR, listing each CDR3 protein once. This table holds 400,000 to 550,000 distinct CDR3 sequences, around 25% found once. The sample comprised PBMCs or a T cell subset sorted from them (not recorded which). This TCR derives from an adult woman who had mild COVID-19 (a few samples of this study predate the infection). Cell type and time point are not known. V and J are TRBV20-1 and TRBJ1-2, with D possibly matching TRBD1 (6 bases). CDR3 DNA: TGCAGTGCTAGAGATATTGGGGGCCTAACCCTCGGGCATGGCTACACCTTC. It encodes CSARDIGGLTLGHGYTF.